A single sample gave rise to the 7 T cell receptor beta chains below, sequenced in a study of Ad26.COV2.S vaccination and SARS-CoV-2 variants. Sequencing was performed with immunoSEQ multiplex PCR; in TCRdb, only in-frame clones are kept and a portion is missing. Here the sample spans about 180,000 clones, roughly 87% being singletons. Sample: peripheral blood, taken after recovery from COVID-19. The source of these receptors is a human donor who had recovered from COVID-19.

The chain joins TRBV27 to TRBJ1-2; 8 nucleotides line up with TRBD1. Trimming removed 2 bases from V and 5 bases from J; junction bases left unmatched: 4. Germline loops: CDR1 MNHEY, CDR2 SMNVEV (reference sequence). CDR3 length: 14 residues. The CDR3, as DNA: TGTGCCAGCAGTTTAATCGGACAGGGATATGGCTACACCTTC. It yields the protein CASSLIGQGYGYTF.

V and J are TRBV5-4 and TRBJ2-1, with D hard to call. CDR3 length: 10 amino acids. The germline V gene encodes CDR1 SGHNT and CDR2 YYREEE (reference sequence). Trimming removed 10 bases at V and 4 bases at J, with 6 bases between. The CDR3 is CARRYNEQFF. The CDR3 coding sequence is TGTGCCCGACGGTACAATGAGCAGTTCTTC. Full variable domain (missing parts from reference TRBV5-4 and TRBJ2-1): ETGVTQSPTHLIKTRGQQVTLRCSSQSGHNTVSWYQQALGQGPQFIFQYYREEENGRGNFPPRFSGLQFPNYSSELNVNALELDDSALYLCARRYNEQFFGPGTRLTVL.

The genes are TRBV7-9 and TRBJ2-4, with 10 bases lining up with TRBD1. The CDR3 has 16 amino acids. V lost 4 bases and J lost 8; bases outside the gene matches: 11. Germline values: CDR1 SEHNR, CDR2 FQNEAQ (reference sequence). CDR3 amino acids: CASSSTGTGVIDIQYF. The DNA for the CDR3 is TGTGCCAGCAGCTCTACCGGGACAGGGGTAATAGACATTCAGTACTTC.

The chain links TRBV3-1 (or the pseudogene TRBV3-2) to TRBJ2-1, with 16 bases matching TRBD2. This CDR3 is built from 16 residues. The V gene end was trimmed by 4 bases and the J gene end by 8 bases; junction bases not matched to a gene: 5. The germline V gene encodes CDR1 LGHDT and CDR2 YNNKEL (reference sequence). CDR3 nucleotide sequence: TGTGCCAGCAGCCTTCCGGGACTAGCGGGGGGGCATGAGCAGTTCTTC. Its protein product is CASSLPGLAGGHEQFF.

The chain carries TRBV16 and TRBJ2-2, with 7 nucleotides matching TRBD2. The V segment lost 0 bases and the J segment 4 bases; nucleotides outside the gene matches: 5. The CDR3 sequence is 16 residues long. Per the germline V gene, CDR1 is KGHSY and CDR2 is FQNENV. The CDR3 loop reads CASSQSGGGGTGELFF. CDR3 bases: TGTGCCAGCAGCCAATCCGGCGGGGGAGGCACCGGGGAGCTGTTTTTT.

This sequence joins TRBV12-3 or TRBV12-4 and TRBJ1-2, with a tentative D call TRBD1 (6 bases). V was pared by 6 bases and J by 8 bases, with 16 bases between. The CDR3 runs 13 residues. CDR3 DNA: TGTGCCAGCAGCTCTTCAGGGGCGCAGGGCTACACCTTC. Its translation: CASSSSGAQGYTF.

This chain uses TRBV18 with TRBJ2-3, with 7 bases fitting TRBD2. Losses at the gene ends were 2 bases for V and 6 bases for J; bases not matched to a gene: 11. This CDR3 region has 16 residues. In germline, CDR1 is KGHSH, CDR2 LQKENI. The CDR3 bases are TGTGCCAGCTCACCATTGGGGGGGGTAACGGCGGATACGCAGTATTTT. Translation: CASSPLGGVTADTQYF.